The 22 T cell receptor beta chains below come from one sample, sequenced in a study of tissue T cells after allogeneic stem cell transplantation. This research-autopsy study prospectively enrolled adult allogeneic hematopoietic cell transplant recipients with steroid-refractory graft-versus-host disease. Data came from immunoSEQ multiplex PCR; TCRdb stores just in-frame clones and leaves some out. The sample holds roughly 900 clones, 40% to 55% seen once. Material: kidney tissue, obtained at autopsy. All receptors come from a female patient aged 40-69 years with steroid-refractory graft-versus-host disease after an allogeneic stem cell transplant. Some T cells may trace back to the graft donor.

In its sample, this clone is large (0.1 to 1%). This chain joins TRBV5-1 and TRBJ1-1; D is possibly TRBD1 (6 bases). Looked up from germline, CDR1 is SGHRS and CDR2 is YFSETQ. The CDR3 spans 11 residues. V shed 4 bases and J shed 8 bases, with 9 bases lying between them. CDR3 region: CASSLDREAFF. The CDR3, as DNA: TGCGCCAGCAGCCTAGACAGGGAAGCTTTCTTT. Based on the CDR3 plus reference TRBV5-1 and TRBJ1-1, the full variable domain is KAGVTQTPRYLIKTRGQQVTLSCSPISGHRSVSWYQQTPGQGLQFLFEYFSETQRNKGNFPGRFSGRQFSNSRSEMNVSTLELGDSALYLCASSLDREAFFGQGTRLTVV.

This clone is large. The chain recombines TRBV25-1 with TRBJ2-5; D remains unclear. V lost 1 base, J lost 5 bases, and 2 bases lay in between. Germline V gene data show CDR1 as MGHDK and CDR2 as SYGVNS. This CDR3 region has 11 residues. CDR3 sequence reads: CASSEWETQYF. CDR3 nucleotides: TGTGCCAGCAGTGAATGGGAGACCCAGTACTTC.

The V and J genes are TRBV7-8 and TRBJ1-4; D gene ambiguous. From germline, CDR1 is SGHVS and CDR2 FQNEAQ. Trimming shortened V by 1 base and J by 8 bases, and 14 bases separated the two germline ends. CDR3 size: 15 residues. Here the CDR3 reads CASSLDLAPGEKLFF. CDR3 coding DNA: TGTGCCAGCAGCTTAGATTTGGCCCCGGGCGAAAAACTGTTTTTT.

The CDR3 coding sequence is TGTGCCAGCAGTCCAGACAGGGGGACTGAAGCTTTCTTT. Its translation is CASSPDRGTEAFF. This chain links TRBV6-6 with TRBJ1-1, with 9 bases lining up with TRBD1. The CDR3 is 13 amino acids. Germline lookup yields CDR1 MNHNY and CDR2 SVGAGI (reference sequence). V dropped 5 bases and J dropped 5; count of bases not matched to a gene: 3.

This clone was seen only a few times. This sequence joins TRBV3-1 (or the pseudogene TRBV3-2) and TRBJ2-7; TRBD2 agrees at 10 bases. CDR1 is LGHDT and CDR2 is YNNKEL in the germline V gene (reference sequence). J was trimmed by 2 bases and V by 4 bases; bases with no gene match: 5. The CDR3 runs 15 residues. CDR3 sequence reads: CASSPGLADPYEQYF. The CDR3 DNA reads TGTGCCAGCAGCCCCGGACTAGCGGACCCCTACGAGCAGTACTTC.

This clone was counted only a few times. V and J are TRBV24-1 and TRBJ2-2, with D unresolved. In germline, CDR1 is KGHDR, CDR2 SFDVKD. V lost 3 bases to trimming and J lost 1 base, with 11 bases between them. The CDR3 consists of 16 residues. CDR3 DNA sequence: TGTGCCACCAGTGATGTGGCAGAGCTGAACACCGGGGAGCTGTTTTTT. This gives the protein CATSDVAELNTGELFF.

The rearrangement uses TRBV18 and TRBJ2-1; 14 bases agree with TRBD2. The trim removed 0 bases at V and 8 bases at J, leaving 6 bases unmatched. The CDR3 covers 17 residues. CDR1 and CDR2 from the germline V gene are KGHSH and LQKENI. The CDR3 bases are TGTGCCAGCTCACCACCGGCGGGACTAGCGGGAGCATATGAGCAGTTCTTC. Translating gives CASSPPAGLAGAYEQFF. Combining the CDR3 with reference TRBV18 and TRBJ2-1 gives the whole variable domain NAGVMQNPRHLVRRRGQEARLRCSPMKGHSHVYWYRQLPEEGLKFMVYLQKENIIDESGMPKERFSAEFPKEGPSILRIQQVVRGDSAAYFCASSPPAGLAGAYEQFFGPGTRLTVL.

The rearrangement uses TRBV11-1 and TRBJ2-1, with 12 bases matching TRBD2. The CDR3 length is 15 residues. J gave up 5 bases and V 5 bases, and 4 bases lay outside the gene matches. The germline V gene encodes CDR1 SGHAT and CDR2 FQDESV (reference sequence). The chain's CDR3 is CASSGRTSGNNEQFF. The CDR3 DNA is TGTGCCAGCAGCGGGCGGACTAGCGGGAACAATGAGCAGTTCTTC. The full variable domain, completed using reference TRBV11-1 and TRBJ2-1, is EAEVAQSPRYKITEKSQAVAFWCDPISGHATLYWYRQILGQGPELLVQFQDESVVDDSQLPKDRFSAERLKGVDSTLKIQPAELGDSAMYLCASSGRTSGNNEQFFGPGTRLTVL.

This clone is labeled as large. For the CDR3, the DNA is TGTGCCATCAGTGACTCCCGGGGTTATGGCTACACCTTC. Translating it yields CAISDSRGYGYTF. V and J are TRBV10-3 and TRBJ1-2; D gene ambiguous. The CDR3 has 13 amino acids. Deletions cut 3 bases from V and 5 bases from J, with 10 bases between. Germline assignment: CDR1 ENHRY and CDR2 SYGVKD.

In this sample, this clone is large. The chain links TRBV28 to TRBJ2-2; D is unclear. Deletions cut 1 base from V and 7 bases from J, with 1 base between. CDR1 MDHEN and CDR2 SYDVKM come from the germline V gene. CDR3 length: 11 residues. This CDR3 reads CASSLFGELFF. Written as DNA, the CDR3 is TGTGCCAGCAGTTTATTCGGGGAGCTGTTTTTT.

This clone counts as large (0.1 to 1%). The genes are TRBV7-2 and TRBJ2-2, with D possibly being TRBD2 (6 bases). The CDR3 length is 15 residues. Trimming pared 5 bases from V and 8 bases from J, leaving 18 bases between. The V gene's germline CDR1 is SGHTA and CDR2 FQGNSA. The CDR3 sequence is CASSPRWEAAGELFF. The CDR3 DNA is TGTGCCAGCAGCCCCCGTTGGGAGGCCGCTGGGGAGCTGTTTTTT.

This clone was counted between two and nine times. The rearrangement joins TRBV6-5 to TRBJ1-2; tentative D call: TRBD1 (5 bases). Trimming left V 4 bases short and J 6 bases short, with 12 bases between. Per the germline V gene, CDR1 is MNHEY and CDR2 is SVGAGI. The CDR3 runs 13 residues. The CDR3 DNA reads TGTGCCAGCAGTTCGGGACTGTGGAATGGCTACACCTTC. Protein sequence: CASSSGLWNGYTF.

The chain couples TRBV3-1 (or the pseudogene TRBV3-2) to TRBJ2-1, with no clear D. The germline V gene has CDR1 LGHDT and CDR2 YNNKEL (reference sequence). V lost 4 bases and J lost 6, with 22 bases in between. The CDR3 length is 17 residues. CDR3 sequence: CASSLHHPISIRNEQFF. DNA for the CDR3: TGTGCCAGCAGCCTCCACCATCCCATTTCCATTCGCAATGAGCAGTTCTTC.

This clone was detected only once. This chain joins TRBV15 and TRBJ1-5; no firm D call. V lost 0 bases and J lost 0, with 6 bases in between. This CDR3 comprises 15 residues. Germline CDR1 reads LNHNV; CDR2 reads YYDKDF (reference sequence). Here the CDR3 reads CATSRDRYSNQPQHF. The DNA for the CDR3 is TGTGCCACCAGCAGAGACCGATATAGCAATCAGCCCCAGCATTTT.

This sequence joins TRBV28 and TRBJ2-1; 7 bases are a match to TRBD2. The CDR3 sequence is 15 residues long. CDR1 and CDR2 (germline): MDHEN, SYDVKM. The V gene end was trimmed by 5 bases and the J gene end by 2 bases; junction bases not matched to a gene: 6. CDR3 loop: CASSIGGGTYNEQFF. CDR3 coding DNA: TGTGCCAGCAGTATCGGCGGGGGAACCTACAATGAGCAGTTCTTC.

This chain connects TRBV10-2 to TRBJ1-2; 11 bases align to TRBD1. V trimming: 6 bases; J trimming: 3 bases; junction bases outside the gene matches: 0. Looked up from germline, CDR1 is WSHSY and CDR2 is SAAADI. CDR3 size: 13 residues. The CDR3 sequence is CASRDRGHYGYTF. For the CDR3, the DNA is TGCGCCAGCAGGGACAGGGGGCACTATGGCTACACCTTC.

This clone is medium-sized in the sample. The chain joins TRBV19 to TRBJ2-5; 7 bases agree with TRBD2. The CDR3 sequence is 14 residues long. CDR1 is LNHDA, CDR2 SQIVND, per germline (reference sequence). Losses at the gene ends were 3 bases for V and 5 bases for J; bases not matched to a gene: 6. This CDR3 reads CASSMRAGRETQYF. In DNA form, the CDR3 reads TGTGCCAGTAGTATGAGGGCCGGGAGGGAGACCCAGTACTTC.

CDR3 bases: TGTGCCAGCTCACACGACGGGGCGGCTGGAAACACCATATATTTT. Translated, it gives CASSHDGAAGNTIYF. The chain has TRBV18 and TRBJ1-3; tentatively, D is TRBD1 (5 bases). Germline V gives CDR1 KGHSH, CDR2 LQKENI. V was shortened by 4 bases and J by 2 bases, with 12 bases between the two germline ends. This CDR3 is 15 amino acids long.

This clone turned up a few times. The V and J genes are TRBV7-9 and TRBJ1-6; TRBD1 might be the D (5 bases). Trimming left V 2 bases short and J 7 bases short, with 9 bases between. This CDR3 has 14 amino acids. Germline V gene sequence: CDR1 SEHNR, CDR2 FQNEAQ (reference sequence). The CDR3 DNA is TGTGCCAGCAGCTTACAGGGTCCAAATTCACCCCTCCACTTT. Amino acids: CASSLQGPNSPLHF.

The rearrangement uses TRBV10-3 and TRBJ2-7, with 7 bases matching TRBD2. The germline V gene has CDR1 ENHRY and CDR2 SYGVKD. V was clipped by 4 bases and J by 5 bases; unmatched bases: 8. The CDR3 runs 14 residues. The CDR3 loop is CAISGTRSLHEQYF. The CDR3 DNA is TGTGCCATCAGTGGGACTAGATCCCTCCACGAGCAGTACTTC.

V and J are TRBV7-3 and TRBJ1-3; D is unclear. V dropped 5 bases and J dropped 4 bases, with 9 bases sitting between them. Looked up from germline, CDR1 is SGHTA and CDR2 is FQGTGA. CDR3 length equals 13 residues. CDR3 in amino acids: CASSPGSGNTIYF. The CDR3, as DNA: TGTGCCAGCAGCCCAGGCTCCGGAAACACCATATATTTT. The full variable domain, with the rest looked up from reference TRBV7-3 and TRBJ1-3, is GAGVSQTPSNKVTEKGKYVELRCDPISGHTALYWYRQSLGQGPEFLIYFQGTGAADDSGLPNDRFFAVRPEGSVSTLKIQRTERGDSAVYLCASSPGSGNTIYFGEGSWLTVV.

This clone is classed as large (0.1 to 1%). The chain recombines TRBV20-1 with TRBJ2-4; 8 bases match TRBD2. Trimming cost V 0 bases and J 13 bases; bases outside gene matches: 2. Germline CDR1 reads DFQATT; CDR2 reads SNEGSKA (reference sequence). The CDR3 loop spans 11 amino acids. CDR3 in amino acids: CSARDKRGQYF. The CDR3 DNA reads TGCAGTGCTAGAGATAAGCGGGGGCAGTACTTC.